The next 5 T cell receptor beta chains were all read from a single sample in a study of cytomegalovirus exposure and HLA in healthy donors. 13 Jbeta primers and 60 Vbeta primers were used for the PCR. Data came from immunoSEQ multiplex PCR; TCRdb stores just in-frame clones and leaves some out. The sample shows more than 150,000 clones, approximately 80% of them seen only once. The sample taken for sequencing was PBMCs. All receptors come from a woman in her fifties or sixties in good health and CMV-seropositive.

This clone showed up just once. This chain uses TRBV19 with TRBJ2-7, with TRBD1 as a possible D gene (5 bases). The V and J ends lost 5 bases and 3 bases respectively, with 14 bases between them. Germline CDR1 LNHDA, CDR2 SQIVND (reference sequence). CDR3 length equals 14 residues. The CDR3 region is CASSADTSRYEQYF. The DNA for the CDR3 is TGTGCCAGTAGTGCGGACACCTCACGCTACGAGCAGTACTTC.

The CDR3 sequence is CASSVMTGVSPLHF. The CDR3 nucleotides are TGTGCCAGCAGCGTCATGACAGGGGTGTCACCCCTCCACTTT. The gene calls are TRBV9 and TRBJ1-6, with 8 bases matching TRBD1. V lost 2 bases and J lost 10; bases outside the gene matches: 5. The germline V gene encodes CDR1 SGDLS and CDR2 YYNGEE. The length of the CDR3 is 14 residues.

This clone was detected only a few times. V usage is TRBV4-3 and J usage is TRBJ1-5, with D unclear. This CDR3 comprises 14 residues. Trimming took 4 bases from V and 2 from J, leaving 9 bases between them. In germline, CDR1 is LGHNA, CDR2 YSLEER. For the CDR3, the DNA is TGCGCCAGCAGCCTCGAGGAGGGCAATCAGCCCCAGCATTTT. This gives the protein CASSLEEGNQPQHF.

The rearrangement links TRBV30 to TRBJ1-6, with D hard to call. Germline CDR1 GTSNPN, CDR2 SVGIG (reference sequence). Trimming cost V 6 bases and J 5 bases, with 14 bases left between them. The CDR3 has 14 residues. In DNA form, the CDR3 reads TGTGCCTGTCGGGTCTCGCTGGATAATTCACCCCTCCACTTT. Translation gives CACRVSLDNSPLHF.

This clone was observed a single time. Sequence at one end of the junction differs from germline and may be a read error. This chain links TRBV5-3 with TRBJ2-3, with D possibly TRBD1 on 6 matching bases. TRBV5-3 qualifies as an ORF whose function is uncertain. The CDR3 contains 15 residues. The CDR3 DNA is TGTGCCAGCAGCTTGGGTGGGGGCGGCGCAGATACGCAGTATTTT. Translation gives CASSLGGGGADTQYF.